The 27 T cell receptor beta chains presented below share a single source sample, sequenced in a study of beta chain features in type 1 diabetes. Since all of the isolated RNA was reverse transcribed, expressed TCRB transcripts were what got sequenced. Clones were read by immunoSEQ multiplex PCR, and TCRdb kept only the in-frame ones, dropping some. In the table there are 390,000 or so clones, more than 11% of which are singletons. The sequenced sample consisted of naive CD4+ T cells from blood. The receptors originated from a man aged 30-40 years in good health.

This clone was observed a handful of times. The junction differs from germline at one of its ends, possibly a read error. This chain joins TRBV9 and TRBJ2-7; D gene uncertain. This CDR3 has 12 residues. The germline V gene encodes CDR1 SGDLS and CDR2 YYNGEE. The CDR3 nucleotides are TGTGCCAGCAGCAAAAATTACGGCGAGAAGTACTTC. Its protein is CASSKNYGEKYF.

This clone has only one observation. This chain links TRBV6-1 with TRBJ2-7; D is unresolved. The germline gives CDR1 MNHNS, CDR2 SASEGT. The ends were cut back, 1 base at V and 2 bases at J, with 12 bases in the middle. This CDR3 comprises 15 residues. For the CDR3, the DNA is TGTGCCAGCAGTGAAGAACTGGCGAGAACCTACGAGCAGTACTTC. Translating it yields CASSEELARTYEQYF.

The chain combines TRBV7-9 with TRBJ2-5; no clear D gene. V lost 1 base and J lost 5, with 14 bases in between. CDR3 length equals 15 residues. Germline CDR1 reads SEHNR; CDR2 reads FQNEAQ (reference sequence). CDR3 nucleotide sequence: TGTGCCAGCAGCTTAGGTGCTGGGTCAGGTGAGACCCAGTACTTC. Its translation is CASSLGAGSGETQYF.

This clone was counted between two and nine times. The chain employs TRBV9 and TRBJ2-5; D is uncertain. Per the germline V gene, CDR1 is SGDLS and CDR2 is YYNGEE. The CDR3 totals 15 residues. V was trimmed by 0 bases and J by 1 base, leaving 10 bases between them. The chain's CDR3 is CASSVGAGPQETQYF. CDR3 DNA: TGTGCCAGCAGCGTAGGGGCAGGACCCCAAGAGACCCAGTACTTC.

The chain links TRBV7-2 to TRBJ2-3; possibly TRBD2 for D (5 bases). The CDR3 is 15 residues long. CDR1 is SGHTA, CDR2 FQGNSA, per germline. The ends were cut back, 1 base at V and 0 bases at J, with 8 bases in the middle. CDR3 nucleotide sequence: TGTGCCAGCAGCTTAGAGAGGACTAGCACAGATACGCAGTATTTT. It is translated as CASSLERTSTDTQYF.

The chain recombines TRBV14 with TRBJ1-5; D not certain. Between the trimmed V and J ends, which lost 1 base and 7 bases, there was a span of 5 bases. The CDR3 is made up of 12 amino acids. CDR1 SGHDN and CDR2 FVKESK come from the germline V gene. The CDR3 DNA is TGTGCCAGCAGCCAAGGTAGACAGCCCCAGCATTTT. It is translated as CASSQGRQPQHF.

This clone was seen a few times. This chain links TRBV11-2 with TRBJ2-7; 8 nucleotides agree with TRBD2. CDR1 is SGHAT and CDR2 is FQNNGV in the germline V gene. With V trimmed by 3 bases and J by 0 bases, 4 bases remained unmatched. There are 15 residues in the CDR3. CDR3 in DNA: TGTGCCAGCAGCTTCGGCGGGGGGCGCTCCTACGAGCAGTACTTC. Translating it yields CASSFGGGRSYEQYF.

This chain links TRBV7-2 with TRBJ2-1, with 13 bases matching TRBD2. V lost 4 bases, J lost 8 bases, and 8 bases stayed unmatched. The CDR3 has 16 amino acids. CDR1 and CDR2 from the germline V gene are SGHTA and FQGNSA. CDR3 sequence reads: CASSSRTSGRRDEQFF. The CDR3 coding sequence is TGTGCCAGCAGCTCCCGGACTAGCGGGAGACGGGATGAGCAGTTCTTC. Looking up the rest from reference TRBV7-2 and TRBJ2-1 gives the full variable domain: GAGVSQSPSNKVTEKGKDVELRCDPISGHTALYWYRQSLGQGLEFLIYFQGNSAPDKSGLPSDRFSAERTGGSVSTLTIQRTQQEDSAVYLCASSSRTSGRRDEQFFGPGTRLTVL.

This clone was detected only a few times. The CDR3 DNA reads as TGCGCCAGCAGGCGAACCCCTGGCGGGGAGCTGTTTTTT. Protein product: CASRRTPGGELFF. This chain connects TRBV4-1 to TRBJ2-2; D unresolved. Trimming took off 6 bases at V and 7 bases at J, with 12 bases between the two ends. The CDR3 is 13 amino acids. From germline, CDR1 is MGHRA and CDR2 YSYEKL.

This clone was recorded once. The rearrangement uses TRBV5-4 and TRBJ1-2; 11 bases align to TRBD1. Germline CDR1 reads SGHNT; CDR2 reads YYREEE (reference sequence). V was clipped by 6 bases and J by 7 bases; unmatched bases: 2. The CDR3 runs to 12 residues. DNA for the CDR3: TGTGCCAGCACTGGGACAGGGGGTGGCTACACCTTC. This sequence encodes CASTGTGGGYTF.

The chain couples TRBV29-1 to TRBJ2-3, with D perhaps TRBD1 (6 bases). The CDR3 is 16 residues long. From germline, CDR1 is SQVTM and CDR2 ANQGSEA. V gave up 6 bases and J gave up 5 bases, with 24 bases separating them. The CDR3 DNA sequence: TGCAGCGTGCCCACGCTGGGCCACAGGGCTGGAGATACGCAGTATTTT. This translates into CSVPTLGHRAGDTQYF.

This clone was picked up a small number of times. The chain carries TRBV9 and TRBJ2-3, with TRBD2 matching over 13 bases. The germline gives CDR1 SGDLS, CDR2 YYNGEE. The CDR3 contains 16 residues. The V and J ends lost 2 bases and 2 bases, in that order; junction bases with no gene match: 2. As DNA, the CDR3 is TGTGCCAGCAGCGTCGGGACTAGCGGGGCCACAGATACGCAGTATTTT. Its translation is CASSVGTSGATDTQYF. The entire variable domain, with the rest obtained from reference TRBV9 and TRBJ2-3, is as follows: DSGVTQTPKHLITATGQRVTLRCSPRSGDLSVYWYQQSLDQGLQFLIQYYNGEERAKGNILERFSAQQFPDLHSELNLSSLELGDSALYFCASSVGTSGATDTQYFGPGTRLTVL.

CDR3 loop: CASSYRTGGPKNEQFF. The CDR3, as DNA: TGTGCCAGCAGCTACAGGACAGGGGGCCCGAAAAATGAGCAGTTCTTC. V usage is TRBV7-9 and J usage is TRBJ2-1; 11 positions match TRBD1. There are 16 residues in the CDR3. V was clipped by 4 bases and J by 7 bases; unmatched bases: 9. The germline V gene has CDR1 SEHNR and CDR2 FQNEAQ (reference sequence).

The V call is TRBV6-5, the J call TRBJ1-5; D call uncertain. The germline V gene encodes CDR1 MNHEY and CDR2 SVGAGI. The CDR3 length is 16 residues. The V end was cut by 4 bases, the J end by 0 bases, with 13 bases between. This CDR3 reads CASSSGPPDSNQPQHF. CDR3 coding DNA: TGTGCCAGCAGTTCCGGGCCGCCGGATAGCAATCAGCCCCAGCATTTT.

This clone has only a few counts. V and J are TRBV5-4 and TRBJ2-3, with TRBD2 identical over 9 bases. CDR1 is SGHNT and CDR2 is YYREEE in the germline V gene (reference sequence). The length of the CDR3 is 15 residues. J lost 2 bases, V lost 6 bases, and 7 bases had no gene match. The CDR3 loop is CASTLTSGPTDTQYF. CDR3 sequence (DNA): TGTGCCAGCACCCTGACTAGCGGCCCCACAGATACGCAGTATTTT.

Only a few counts were recorded for this clone. This rearrangement joins TRBV9 to TRBJ2-3; TRBD2 is a possible D gene (6 bases). The V gene lost 2 bases and the J gene lost 4 bases, with 11 bases spanning the gap. CDR3 length equals 14 residues. CDR1 SGDLS and CDR2 YYNGEE come from the germline V gene. CDR3 sequence reads: CASSVTGSSDTQYF. The CDR3 DNA is TGTGCCAGCAGCGTCACCGGGAGCTCAGATACGCAGTATTTT.

This clone occurred a few times. V is TRBV4-3 and J is TRBJ2-6; 7 bases map to TRBD1. Germline assignment: CDR1 LGHNA and CDR2 YSLEER. The CDR3 contains 15 residues. With 4 bases clipped from V and 2 bases from J, the junction kept 2 bases outside the gene matches. This chain's CDR3 is CASSRQGAGANVLTF. In DNA form, the CDR3 reads TGCGCCAGCAGCCGCCAGGGGGCTGGGGCCAACGTCCTGACTTTC.

The chain is built from TRBV7-8 and TRBJ2-1, with TRBD2 matching 14 bases. This CDR3 is 18 amino acids long. The germline gives CDR1 SGHVS, CDR2 FQNEAQ. J gave up 9 bases and V 2 bases, and 12 bases lay outside the gene matches. CDR3 sequence: CASSLYTGTSGSGVEQFF. Here the CDR3 DNA reads TGTGCCAGCAGCTTATACACCGGGACTAGCGGGAGTGGGGTTGAGCAGTTCTTC.

This clone was found once. The chain joins TRBV29-1 to TRBJ2-1; a weak D match, TRBD1 (5 bases). The CDR3 spans 12 residues. Trimming removed 6 bases at V and 9 bases at J, with 15 bases between. Germline CDR1 and CDR2: SQVTM and ANQGSEA. This CDR3 is CSVAVGRGEQFF. The CDR3 DNA reads as TGCAGCGTGGCCGTGGGTAGGGGTGAGCAGTTCTTC.

As DNA, the CDR3 is TGTGCCAGCAGCTTACAGGGGTTGAGCACTGAAGCTTTCTTT. This translates into CASSLQGLSTEAFF. The chain employs TRBV7-9 and TRBJ1-1; TRBD1 is a possible D gene (6 bases). This CDR3 region has 14 residues. The V gene's germline CDR1 is SEHNR and CDR2 FQNEAQ (reference sequence). The V end was cut by 2 bases, the J end by 4 bases, with 11 bases between. Looking up the rest from reference TRBV7-9 and TRBJ1-1 gives the full variable domain: DTGVSQNPRHKITKRGQNVTFRCDPISEHNRLYWYRQTLGQGPEFLTYFQNEAQLEKSRLLSDRFSAERPKGSFSTLEIQRTEQGDSAMYLCASSLQGLSTEAFFGQGTRLTVV.

The chain joins TRBV14 to TRBJ2-7; D gene uncertain. The germline CDR1 and CDR2 sequences are SGHDN and FVKESK. The V gene lost 0 bases and the J gene lost 0 bases, with 6 bases spanning the gap. This CDR3 is 14 amino acids long. The CDR3 sequence is CASSQDPVSYEQYF. Here the CDR3 DNA reads TGTGCCAGCAGCCAAGATCCAGTCTCCTACGAGCAGTACTTC.

This clone was counted between two and nine times. The chain couples TRBV29-1 to TRBJ1-2; D not certain. CDR1 SQVTM and CDR2 ANQGSEA come from the germline V gene. V lost 5 bases, J lost 4 bases, and 11 bases lay in between. The length of the CDR3 is 12 residues. Written as DNA, the CDR3 is TGCAGCGTTCGTGGGGAAACCTATGGCTACACCTTC. It encodes CSVRGETYGYTF.

This clone was seen more than once but under ten times. V usage is TRBV30 and J usage is TRBJ2-1; 7 bases line up with TRBD1. CDR1 is GTSNPN, CDR2 SVGIG, per germline (reference sequence). Trimming removed 3 bases from V and 5 bases from J; junction bases left unmatched: 10. There are 15 residues in the CDR3. The CDR3, as DNA: TGTGCCTGGAGACAAGAAGGGGGACAGAACAATGAGCAGTTCTTC. Translation: CAWRQEGGQNNEQFF.

CDR3 in amino acids: CASSMARTRTGELFF. In nucleotides, the CDR3 is TGTGCCAGTAGTATGGCCAGGACACGCACCGGGGAGCTGTTTTTT. V gene TRBV19 combines with J gene TRBJ2-2, with D tentatively TRBD1 (5 bases). The CDR3 loop spans 15 amino acids. CDR1 is LNHDA, CDR2 SQIVND, per germline (reference sequence). Trimming cost V 3 bases and J 4 bases, with 12 bases left between them.

This clone showed up just a few times. The genes are TRBV7-9 and TRBJ2-1, with a tentative D call TRBD1 (7 bases). In germline, CDR1 is SEHNR, CDR2 FQNEAQ (reference sequence). The CDR3 runs to 15 residues. V lost 4 bases and J lost 6, with 16 bases in between. In DNA form, the CDR3 reads TGTGCCAGCAGCTCGCGGGGACAGACTATCAATGAGCAGTTCTTC. Protein product: CASSSRGQTINEQFF.

This sequence joins TRBV7-2 and TRBJ2-7; D might be TRBD1 or TRBD2, each matching 5 bases. CDR1 is SGHTA, CDR2 FQGNSA, per germline. The CDR3 length is 14 residues. The ends were cut back, 5 bases at V and 3 bases at J, with 14 bases in the middle. In DNA form, the CDR3 reads TGTGCCAGCAGCCGGAGCCGGGACGGCTACGAGCAGTACTTC. Its translation: CASSRSRDGYEQYF.

This clone was seen only a few times. In DNA form, the CDR3 reads TGTGCCATCAGTGAGGACAGAAACCTGGCCTACGAGCAGTACTTC. Its protein is CAISEDRNLAYEQYF. This chain joins TRBV10-3 and TRBJ2-7; D possibly corresponds to TRBD1 (5 bases). V was clipped by 2 bases and J by 2 bases, with 13 bases between them. The length of the CDR3 is 15 residues. CDR1 and CDR2 (germline): ENHRY, SYGVKD.